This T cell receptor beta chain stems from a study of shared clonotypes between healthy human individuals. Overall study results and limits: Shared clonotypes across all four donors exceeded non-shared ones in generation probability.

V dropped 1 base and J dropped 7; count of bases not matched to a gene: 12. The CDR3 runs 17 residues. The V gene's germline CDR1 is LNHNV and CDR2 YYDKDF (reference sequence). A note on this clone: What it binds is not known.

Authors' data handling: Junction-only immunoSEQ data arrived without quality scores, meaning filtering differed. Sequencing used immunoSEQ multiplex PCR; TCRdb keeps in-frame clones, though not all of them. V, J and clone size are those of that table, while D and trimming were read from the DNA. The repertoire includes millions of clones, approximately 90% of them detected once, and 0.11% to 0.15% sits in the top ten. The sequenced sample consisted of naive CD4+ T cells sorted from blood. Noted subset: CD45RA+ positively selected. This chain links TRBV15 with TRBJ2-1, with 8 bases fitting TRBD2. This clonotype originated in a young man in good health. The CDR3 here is CATSRGEGTRILNEQFF. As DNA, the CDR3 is TGTGCCACCAGCAGAGGAGAGGGGACTAGGATTCTTAATGAGCAGTTCTTC.